This record looks at one TCR beta chain sequence and its context. Sequencing was performed with immunoSEQ multiplex PCR; in TCRdb, only in-frame clones are kept and a portion is missing. The sample contains about 220,000 clones, around 81% of which appear only once. The data were taken from a study of blood T cell repertoires in COVID-19. The sequence was collected from a woman between 65 and 79 years old with acute or convalescent COVID-19. Sequences were obtained from peripheral blood.

The CDR3 loop reads CASSDRSSYNSPLHF. The CDR3 coding sequence is TGTGCCAGCAGCGACAGGAGCTCCTATAATTCACCCCTCCACTTT. J is TRBJ1-6 and V is TRBV6-2 or TRBV6-3; D may be TRBD1 (6 bases). Germline lookup yields CDR1 MNHEY and CDR2 SVGEGT. This CDR3 has 15 amino acids. Trimming shortened V by 6 bases and J by 0 bases, and 9 bases separated the two germline ends.